This T cell receptor beta chain was obtained from a study of cytomegalovirus exposure and HLA in healthy donors. Findings of the study overall: The study recorded over 150 TCR beta chains that were cytomegalovirus-associated.

Primers for the PCR totalled 60 Vbeta and 13 Jbeta. Original processing notes: Counted up in a later analysis, unique TCR beta chains came to 65 million to 80 million, with around 10 million shared. The data were produced by immunoSEQ multiplex PCR, yet TCRdb's version contains in-frame clones alone and is incomplete. That table furnishes V, J and clone size, whereas the DNA furnished D and trimming. The table lists 160,000 or so clones, approximately 80% of them singletons, with approximately 1.4% in the top ten. To note about this clone: What it binds is unknown.

CDR1 is MDHEN and CDR2 is SYDVKM in the germline V gene. V shed 5 bases and J 4 bases; nucleotides not matched to a gene: 7. The CDR3 contains 14 residues. The specimen was PBMCs. The chain has TRBV28 and TRBJ1-2; 7 bases fit TRBD1. This TCR was sampled from a woman younger than 35 in good health and CMV-seronegative. CDR3 nucleotide sequence: TGTGCCAGCAGTCTCGACAGGGTGGGCTATGGCTACACCTTC. This translates into CASSLDRVGYGYTF.